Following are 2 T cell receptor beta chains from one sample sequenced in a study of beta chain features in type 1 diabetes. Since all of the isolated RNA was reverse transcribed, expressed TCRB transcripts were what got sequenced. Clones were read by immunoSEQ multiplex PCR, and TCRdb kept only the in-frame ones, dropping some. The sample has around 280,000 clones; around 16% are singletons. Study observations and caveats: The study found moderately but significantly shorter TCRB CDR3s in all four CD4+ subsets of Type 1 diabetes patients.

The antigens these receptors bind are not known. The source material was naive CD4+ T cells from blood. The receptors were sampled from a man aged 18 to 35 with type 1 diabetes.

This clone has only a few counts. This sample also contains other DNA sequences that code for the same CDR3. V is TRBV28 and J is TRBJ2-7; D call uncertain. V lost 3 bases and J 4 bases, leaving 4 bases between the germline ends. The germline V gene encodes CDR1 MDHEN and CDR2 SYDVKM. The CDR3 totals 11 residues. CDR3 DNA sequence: TGTGCCAGCAGTTTCCGGTACGAGCAGTACTTC. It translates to CASSFRYEQYF.

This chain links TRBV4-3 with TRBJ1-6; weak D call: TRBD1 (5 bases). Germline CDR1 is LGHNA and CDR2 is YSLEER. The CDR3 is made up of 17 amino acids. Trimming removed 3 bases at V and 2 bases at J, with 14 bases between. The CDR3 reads CASSQTVGGTYNSPLHF. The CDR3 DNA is TGCGCCAGCAGCCAGACTGTCGGGGGGACCTATAATTCACCCCTCCACTTT.